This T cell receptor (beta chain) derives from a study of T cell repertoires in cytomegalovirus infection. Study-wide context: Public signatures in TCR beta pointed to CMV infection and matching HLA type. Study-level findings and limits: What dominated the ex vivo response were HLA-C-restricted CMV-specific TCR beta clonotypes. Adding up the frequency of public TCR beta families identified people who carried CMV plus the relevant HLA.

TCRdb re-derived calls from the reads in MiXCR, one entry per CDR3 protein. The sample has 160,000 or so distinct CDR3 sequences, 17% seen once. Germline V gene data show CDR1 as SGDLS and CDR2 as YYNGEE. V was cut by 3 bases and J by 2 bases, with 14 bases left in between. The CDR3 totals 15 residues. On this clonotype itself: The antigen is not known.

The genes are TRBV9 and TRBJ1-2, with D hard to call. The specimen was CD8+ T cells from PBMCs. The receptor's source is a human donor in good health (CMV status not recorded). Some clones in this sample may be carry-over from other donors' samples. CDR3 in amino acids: CASSGYIDGNYGYTF. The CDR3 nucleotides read TGTGCCAGCAGCGGATACATCGACGGCAACTATGGCTACACCTTC.